Listed below are T cell receptor beta chains from one sample, sequenced in a study of control samples from healthy donors and cancer patients. Sequencing used immunoSEQ multiplex PCR; TCRdb keeps in-frame clones, though not all of them. The table records fewer than 150,000 clones, more than 85% of them present only once. Sequenced: blood. Receptors originate from a woman aged 18-29 years in good health. CDR3s include the opening cysteine and the closing phenylalanine or tryptophan. The order of the fields is V gene, J gene, CDR3 protein.

>TRBV7-8|TRBJ2-1
CASSLGGLAGARGNEQFF
>TRBV4-3|TRBJ2-2
CASSQGFRSGGETGELFF
>TRBV2|TRBJ2-5
CASSEASTQETQYF
>TRBV30|TRBJ2-6
CAWILKSSGANVLTF
>TRBV3-1/TRBV3-2|TRBJ1-1
CASRPRSGNTEAFF
>TRBV19|TRBJ1-3
CASSLRDGDTIYF
>TRBV4-3|TRBJ1-3
CASSQDNKDIGNTIYF
>TRBV6-1|TRBJ2-1
CASSERRGLANNEQFF
>TRBV30|TRBJ1-2
CAWTRGQWVGGYTF
>TRBV9|TRBJ2-2
CASSRGGQGLAGELFF
>TRBV18|TRBJ1-1
CASSPRDRQNTEAFF
>TRBV27|TRBJ2-7
CASSLHSTLNYYEQYF
>TRBV5-6|TRBJ2-7
CASSLPEGRVHEQYF
>TRBV23-1|TRBJ2-3
CASSPGQGIDTQYF
>TRBV5-1|TRBJ1-1
CASYDRVNTEAFF
>TRBV24-1|TRBJ2-5
CATRGTVQETQYF
>TRBV18|TRBJ1-1
CASSPGQMNTEAFF
>TRBV7-8|TRBJ1-1
CASSLAGKSEAFF
>TRBV27|TRBJ2-1
CASSVGTSGYNEQFF
>TRBV7-9|TRBJ2-7
CASSLDRSPSYEQYF
>TRBV29-1|TRBJ1-4
CSVATGEKLFF
>TRBV7-9|TRBJ2-7
CASSPRDRGTYEQYF
>TRBV25-1|TRBJ1-6
CASSPRTGDNSPLHF
>TRBV30|TRBJ1-2
CAWSVRGKGGYTF
>TRBV6-6|TRBJ2-7
CASSSGTGLYEQYF
>TRBV7-9|TRBJ2-3
CASSLGGPDTQYF
>TRBV6-1|TRBJ1-6
CASSETPLHF
>TRBV7-9|TRBJ2-3
CASSLTSGTDTQYF
>TRBV6-5|TRBJ2-3
CGVLRTDTQYF
>TRBV27|TRBJ1-2
CASSLLGTGFDYGYTF
>TRBV7-9|TRBJ1-6
CASTIGQGTSNSPLHF
>TRBV7-6|TRBJ1-1
CASSQYRGTNTEAFF
>TRBV7-2|TRBJ1-2
CASSPSGGGESGYTF
>TRBV28|TRBJ1-4
CASSLRTGPNEKLFF
>TRBV10-3|TRBJ1-1
CAISDSTAREGWHTEAFF
>TRBV20-1|TRBJ2-7
CSAVTSYEQYF
>TRBV4-3|TRBJ2-4
CASSLERGVIKNIQYF
>TRBV7-9|TRBJ2-2
CASSLVRELFF
>TRBV4-2|TRBJ2-5
CASSQVVAPGQETQYF
>TRBV30|TRBJ1-2
CAWRPDIYGYTF
>TRBV4-3|TRBJ2-7
CASSQEVGRGRRWSYEQYF
>TRBV19|TRBJ1-1
CASSNRDRGHTEAFF
>TRBV18|TRBJ1-5
CASSPEGGQPQHF
>TRBV9|TRBJ1-1
CASSHPGQGAENTEAFF
>TRBV4-2|TRBJ2-3
CASSLSPAGLRGDTQYF
>TRBV7-3|TRBJ2-1
CASSSSGNGRQFF
>TRBV2|TRBJ1-6
CASSVPGQGSKPNSPLHF
>TRBV21-1|TRBJ1-2
CASSKGQDNYGYTF
>TRBV18|TRBJ2-1
CASSPPTPIDLAFIHNEQFF
>TRBV15|TRBJ2-5
CATRGGAGVRQETQYF
>TRBV28|TRBJ2-6
CASTRWGSGANVLTF
>TRBV19|TRBJ1-1
CASSIDSTGATEAFF
>TRBV18|TRBJ1-3
CASSPPGLSGNTIYF
>TRBV7-9|TRBJ1-1
CASSLGGTGWWTEAFF